The clone carrying this TCR beta chain was recorded a few times. The antigen is unknown. CDR1 and CDR2 (germline): MNHNS, SASEGT. The CDR3 runs to 15 residues. The V segment lost 5 bases and the J segment 7 bases; nucleotides outside the gene matches: 14. The sample originates from a study of cytomegalovirus exposure and HLA in healthy donors. Findings of the study overall: An ancestry cluster, one associated with Asian ancestry, reportedly showed fewer N-insertions than the 666-donor mean in a later analysis. As a later analysis revealed, the rate of TCR association differed by HLA locus, with DRB1 most and HLA-C fewest.

The primer mix had 60 Vbeta and 13 Jbeta primers. Sequencing was performed with immunoSEQ multiplex PCR; in TCRdb, only in-frame clones are kept and a portion is missing. The sample lists about 210,000 clones, nearly 80% seen once, with 1.5% to 2% in the top ten. This chain joins TRBV6-1 and TRBJ2-7, with 7 bases fitting TRBD1. The sequenced material came from PBMCs. This clonotype was obtained from a male donor in good health and CMV-seronegative. CDR3 sequence (DNA): TGTGCCAGCAGTAAAGAGACAGGCCCCAGGGGGGAGCAGTACTTC. Protein: CASSKETGPRGEQYF.